The 13 T cell receptor beta chains given below trace back to one sample, sequenced in a study of identifying expanded T cells in peripheral blood. Here immunoSEQ multiplex PCR was the method, and the copy in TCRdb shows in-frame clones only, minus some. The sample includes nearly 60,000 clones, roughly 89% of them seen just once. The material sequenced was blood. Receptors originate from a person aged 18 to 70 in good health.

This chain links TRBV18 with TRBJ1-4; D ambiguous. The CDR3 extends over 15 amino acids. Per the germline V gene, CDR1 is KGHSH and CDR2 is LQKENI. Trimming removed 4 bases at V and 8 bases at J, with 17 bases between. In DNA, the CDR3 is TGTGCCAGCTCACGAGAAGGTTCTGATGCCGAAAAACTGTTTTTT. Encoded protein: CASSREGSDAEKLFF.

This chain connects TRBV15 to TRBJ1-2, with D possibly TRBD1 on 6 matching bases. The germline gives CDR1 LNHNV, CDR2 YYDKDF (reference sequence). This CDR3 has 16 amino acids. The ends were cut back, 1 base at V and 2 bases at J, with 14 bases in the middle. CDR3 coding DNA: TGTGCCACCAGCAGAGCCTATAACAGGGAAAACTATGGCTACACCTTC. Its protein is CATSRAYNRENYGYTF. The whole variable domain, filled in from reference TRBV15 and TRBJ1-2, reads DAMVIQNPRYQVTQFGKPVTLSCSQTLNHNVMYWYQQKSSQAPKLLFHYYDKDFNNEADTPDNFQSRRPNTSFCFLDIRSPGLGDTAMYLCATSRAYNRENYGYTFGSGTRLTVV.

The rearrangement joins TRBV19 to TRBJ2-3, with TRBD1 matching 9 bases. The germline V gene encodes CDR1 LNHDA and CDR2 SQIVND (reference sequence). This CDR3 spans 14 amino acids. The junction had 6 bases not matched to a gene; V was cut back by 5 bases and J by 6 bases. The CDR3 region is CASSSDRGTDTQYF. CDR3 sequence (DNA): TGTGCCAGTAGTTCAGACAGGGGGACGGATACGCAGTATTTT. Filled out from reference TRBV19 and TRBJ2-3, the complete variable domain reads DGGITQSPKYLFRKEGQNVTLSCEQNLNHDAMYWYRQDPGQGLRLIYYSQIVNDFQKGDIAEGYSVSREKKESFPLTVTSAQKNPTAFYLCASSSDRGTDTQYFGPGTRLTVL.

This clone was seen only once. The chain recombines TRBV7-2 with TRBJ1-2; 7 bases agree with TRBD1. The V segment lost 6 bases and the J segment 4 bases; nucleotides outside the gene matches: 8. The CDR3 runs 14 residues. Germline lookup yields CDR1 SGHTA and CDR2 FQGNSA. CDR3 sequence (DNA): TGTGCCAGCAGTCGTCGGGACAGCGCCTATGGCTACACCTTC. This codes for CASSRRDSAYGYTF. The variable domain in full, completed from reference TRBV7-2 and TRBJ1-2, reads GAGVSQSPSNKVTEKGKDVELRCDPISGHTALYWYRQSLGQGLEFLIYFQGNSAPDKSGLPSDRFSAERTGGSVSTLTIQRTQQEDSAVYLCASSRRDSAYGYTFGSGTRLTVV.

The chain joins TRBV10-1 to TRBJ2-3, with 7 positions matching TRBD1. Per germline, CDR1 WNHNN and CDR2 SYGVQD (reference sequence). The V and J ends lost 3 bases and 4 bases, in that order; junction bases with no gene match: 10. CDR3 length: 16 residues. The CDR3 DNA sequence: TGCGCCAGCAGTGAACCGGGACAGAATTCGGCAGATACGCAGTATTTT. Protein sequence: CASSEPGQNSADTQYF.

J is TRBJ1-1 and V is TRBV14, with D possibly TRBD1 on 5 matching bases. The germline gives CDR1 SGHDN, CDR2 FVKESK. Trimming pared 6 bases from V and 4 bases from J, leaving 15 bases between. This CDR3 is 14 amino acids long. The CDR3 coding sequence is TGTGCCAGCAGGCCTCCGGGACGATCCACTGAAGCTTTCTTT. This translates into CASRPPGRSTEAFF.

The CDR3 DNA follows: TGTGCCAGCAGCTTGGAAGGGACTAGCGTCAATGAGCAGTTCTTC. Translating gives CASSLEGTSVNEQFF. The chain carries TRBV5-5 and TRBJ2-1; 10 bases are shared with TRBD2. The CDR3 runs to 15 residues. Unmatched junction bases numbered 3, after V lost 0 bases and J lost 6 bases. The germline gives CDR1 SGHKS, CDR2 YYEKEE (reference sequence).

The genes are TRBV6-4 and TRBJ2-3; perhaps TRBD2 as D (6 bases). Germline lookup yields CDR1 MRHNA and CDR2 SNTAGT. The CDR3 has 15 residues. Trimming stripped 5 bases from V and 1 base from J, with 13 bases between. CDR3 protein: CASSPSVEGTDTQYF. As DNA, the CDR3 is TGTGCCAGCAGTCCTAGCGTTGAGGGCACAGATACGCAGTATTTT.

The chain carries TRBV29-1 and TRBJ1-2, with D uncertain. The CDR3 sequence is 11 residues long. Germline V gene sequence: CDR1 SQVTM, CDR2 ANQGSEA. Trimming left V 5 bases short and J 4 bases short, with 8 bases between. CDR3 region: CSVQQAYGYTF. Written as DNA, the CDR3 is TGCAGCGTTCAGCAAGCCTATGGCTACACCTTC.

This chain joins TRBV9 and TRBJ1-4; 12 positions agree with TRBD1. CDR3 length: 17 amino acids. Per germline, CDR1 SGDLS and CDR2 YYNGEE. V shed 4 bases and J 2 bases; nucleotides not matched to a gene: 6. The CDR3 region has the DNA TGTGCCAGCAGCCCCGGGACAGGGGGCGCGACTAATGAAAAACTGTTTTTT. Its protein is CASSPGTGGATNEKLFF.

This sequence joins TRBV13 and TRBJ2-1; the match to TRBD2 covers 8 bases. Germline CDR1 PRHDT, CDR2 FYEKMQ (reference sequence). The CDR3 length is 15 residues. V lost 9 bases, J lost 4 bases, and 11 bases stayed unmatched. In DNA, the CDR3 is TGTGCCAGTGGTAGCGGGAAGGGATTATACAATGAGCAGTTCTTC. Residues: CASGSGKGLYNEQFF.

This clone was seen just once. The CDR3 DNA sequence: TGTGCCAGCAGCTTAGGAACCATACCTGTGGGGACAGATACGCAGTATTTT. Residues: CASSLGTIPVGTDTQYF. The V gene is TRBV11-2, the J gene TRBJ2-3, with no clear D. Germline V lookup: CDR1 SGHAT, CDR2 FQNNGV. The CDR3 loop spans 17 amino acids. The V gene lost 1 base and the J gene lost 3 bases, with 17 bases spanning the gap. Using reference TRBV11-2 and TRBJ2-3 for the parts outside the CDR3, the full variable domain is EAGVAQSPRYKIIEKRQSVAFWCNPISGHATLYWYQQILGQGPKLLIQFQNNGVVDDSQLPKDRFSAERLKGVDSTLKIQPAKLEDSAVYLCASSLGTIPVGTDTQYFGPGTRLTVL.

The chain employs TRBV2 and TRBJ2-5, with 9 bases lining up with TRBD2. The CDR3 sequence is 15 residues long. The V and J ends lost 7 bases and 5 bases, in that order; junction bases with no gene match: 11. Germline V gene sequence: CDR1 SNHLY, CDR2 FYNNEI. The DNA for the CDR3 is TGTGCCAGCACTAAGACTGCGGGAGGGAGCGAGACCCAGTACTTC. Amino acids: CASTKTAGGSETQYF.